One and the same sample provided the 5 T cell receptor beta chains below, sequenced in a study of blood T cell dynamics during melanoma immunotherapy. Only in-frame clones appear in the TCRdb table, and some are missing; sequencing was by immunoSEQ multiplex PCR. This sample has about 16,000 clones; about 95% occur once, and the top ten carry about 0.21%. Time point here: week 3, after first cycle of checkpoint inhibitor. Sequencing was performed on effector memory CD8+ T cells from blood, taken from a patient treated with checkpoint blockade. The receptor source for this set is a human donor with melanoma.

The CDR3 nucleotides read TGCGCCAGCAGCCCCCAGGGGATGGGCACCGGGGAGCTGTTTTTT. As protein: CASSPQGMGTGELFF. V gene TRBV5-1 combines with J gene TRBJ2-2; D possibly corresponds to TRBD1 (6 bases). This CDR3 is 15 amino acids long. Trimming pared 4 bases from V and 4 bases from J, leaving 14 bases between. Germline V lookup: CDR1 SGHRS, CDR2 YFSETQ.

Regarding this clone: One end of the junction is discordant with germline, which a read error may explain. The rearrangement joins TRBV7-7 to TRBJ2-3; the D is unclear. This CDR3 comprises 13 residues. Germline V gives CDR1 SSHAT, CDR2 FNYEAQ (reference sequence). The CDR3 sequence is CASSRKITDTQYF. The CDR3, as DNA: TGTGCTAGCAGTCGTAAGATCACAGATACGCAGTATTTT.

The chain recombines TRBV14 with TRBJ1-5, with D possibly being TRBD1 (6 bases). The V end was cut by 0 bases, the J end by 0 bases, with 18 bases between. The CDR3 contains 19 residues. Looked up from germline, CDR1 is SGHDN and CDR2 is FVKESK. The CDR3 region is CASSQDQEVDSNSNQPQHF. CDR3 sequence (DNA): TGTGCCAGCAGCCAAGACCAGGAGGTGGACAGTAATAGCAATCAGCCCCAGCATTTT.

V and J are TRBV6-6 and TRBJ2-2; possibly TRBD2 for D (7 bases). Between the trimmed V and J ends, which lost 2 bases and 0 bases, there was a span of 10 bases. This CDR3 spans 16 amino acids. Germline loops: CDR1 MNHNY, CDR2 SVGAGI (reference sequence). CDR3 in amino acids: CASSYLGGANTGELFF. The CDR3 DNA reads TGTGCCAGCAGTTACCTAGGGGGGGCGAACACCGGGGAGCTGTTTTTT.

This sequence joins TRBV28 and TRBJ2-3; 7 bases map to TRBD1. V was clipped by 6 bases and J by 1 base; unmatched bases: 7. The CDR3 consists of 15 residues. The V gene's germline CDR1 is MDHEN and CDR2 SYDVKM. CDR3 sequence (DNA): TGTGCCAGCAGCCCGACAGGGAGCCGCACAGATACGCAGTATTTT. This encodes CASSPTGSRTDTQYF.